Shown below are 24 T cell receptor beta chains from a single sample sequenced in a study of identifying expanded T cells in peripheral blood. Clones were sequenced by immunoSEQ multiplex PCR, and TCRdb holds only the in-frame ones, with some missing. The sample contains approximately 120,000 clones, about 87% of which appear only once. Sequencing was carried out using blood. Receptors originate from a person aged 18 to 70 in good health.

The chain carries TRBV28 and TRBJ2-7; D is perhaps TRBD1 (6 bases). V was cut by 2 bases and J by 2 bases, with 16 bases left in between. The CDR3 has 16 amino acids. Germline V gene sequence: CDR1 MDHEN, CDR2 SYDVKM. CDR3 sequence: CASSLMTYRVPYEQYF. Here the CDR3 DNA reads TGTGCCAGCAGTTTAATGACCTACAGGGTCCCCTACGAGCAGTACTTC.

This clone was observed a single time. The CDR3 DNA follows: TGTGCCAGCAGCCAAGATCCGGCTTTTGTGGATACGCAGTATTTT. The encoded protein is CASSQDPAFVDTQYF. V and J are TRBV14 and TRBJ2-3; D is unresolved. The CDR3 runs 15 residues. Trimming stripped 0 bases from V and 6 bases from J, with 13 bases between. Germline CDR1 and CDR2: SGHDN and FVKESK.

The chain joins TRBV10-1 to TRBJ2-7; D possibly corresponds to TRBD2 (5 bases). Germline values: CDR1 WNHNN, CDR2 SYGVQD (reference sequence). V shed 5 bases and J shed 5 bases, with 10 bases lying between them. The CDR3 runs 12 residues. The chain's CDR3 is CASSSSSHEQYF. CDR3 sequence (DNA): TGCGCCAGCAGTTCGTCTAGCCACGAGCAGTACTTC.

This chain joins TRBV4-2 and TRBJ1-2, with 11 bases lining up with TRBD1. Germline V CDR1 and CDR2: LGHNA, YNFKEQ. Germline trimming cut 1 base from V and 7 bases from J; bases unmatched to any gene: 2. There are 14 residues in the CDR3. The CDR3 loop is CASSQGGQGVGYTF. CDR3 bases: TGTGCCAGCAGCCAAGGGGGACAGGGGGTTGGCTACACCTTC.

The gene calls are TRBV14 and TRBJ2-3, with a weak D call TRBD1 (6 bases). Trimming removed 7 bases from V and 3 bases from J, with 17 bases in between. The V gene's germline CDR1 is SGHDN and CDR2 FVKESK. The CDR3 runs 15 residues. The CDR3 region is CASKIGGRRTDTQYF. CDR3 coding DNA: TGTGCCAGCAAAATAGGGGGAAGGAGAACAGATACGCAGTATTTT.

This chain joins TRBV19 and TRBJ1-1; D unclear. The CDR3 is 13 amino acids. Germline values: CDR1 LNHDA, CDR2 SQIVND (reference sequence). Trimming left V 10 bases short and J 4 bases short, with 16 bases between. CDR3 in amino acids: CATQSSGGTEAFF. The DNA of the CDR3 is TGTGCCACCCAATCATCAGGAGGCACTGAAGCTTTCTTT. Full variable domain (rest looked up from reference TRBV19 and TRBJ1-1): DGGITQSPKYLFRKEGQNVTLSCEQNLNHDAMYWYRQDPGQGLRLIYYSQIVNDFQKGDIAEGYSVSREKKESFPLTVTSAQKNPTAFYLCATQSSGGTEAFFGQGTRLTVV.

The rearrangement joins TRBV5-1 to TRBJ2-7, with unresolved D. This CDR3 contains 15 residues. Trimming took off 0 bases at V and 3 bases at J, with 13 bases between the two ends. The germline CDR1 and CDR2 sequences are SGHRS and YFSETQ. The CDR3 loop reads CASSLAQPFGYEQYF. DNA for the CDR3: TGCGCCAGCAGCTTGGCACAGCCTTTCGGCTACGAGCAGTACTTC.

The rearrangement links TRBV30 to TRBJ2-5; 11 bases are a match to TRBD2. There are 19 residues in the CDR3. Trimming took 8 bases from V and 2 from J; bases not matched to a gene: 22. CDR1 and CDR2 from the germline V gene are GTSNPN and SVGIG (reference sequence). In DNA form, the CDR3 reads TGTGCCGCCGGGAGTGGAAGTAGCGGGGGGGCCTGGCGGCAAGAGACCCAGTACTTC. Amino acid sequence: CAAGSGSSGGAWRQETQYF.

This clone was seen just once. This chain connects TRBV11-3 to TRBJ2-1; D is ambiguous. This CDR3 region has 15 residues. Looked up from germline, CDR1 is SGHNT and CDR2 is YENEEA. V lost 2 bases, J lost 2 bases, and 10 bases lay in between. Here the CDR3 DNA reads TGTGCCAGCAGCTTAAAAGGTTTACCCTACAATGAGCAGTTCTTC. Amino acids: CASSLKGLPYNEQFF.

This clone has just one count. The V gene is TRBV15, the J gene TRBJ2-7; D assignment may be TRBD1 or TRBD2 (5 bases each). In germline, CDR1 is LNHNV, CDR2 YYDKDF (reference sequence). The CDR3 has 16 residues. The germline V and J ends were trimmed by 0 bases and 7 bases, with 19 bases remaining between them. CDR3 sequence: CATSRDLGRRGEEQYF. The CDR3 coding sequence is TGTGCCACCAGCAGAGATTTAGGGCGGAGAGGGGAAGAGCAGTACTTC.

This chain links TRBV7-3 with TRBJ2-5; D possibly corresponds to TRBD2 (6 bases). This CDR3 spans 13 amino acids. Deletions cut 3 bases from V and 1 base from J, with 6 bases between. Germline-derived CDR1 and CDR2 are SGHTA and FQGTGA. The DNA of the CDR3 is TGTGCCAGCAGCTTGGGACTCCAAGAGACCCAGTACTTC. Translated, it gives CASSLGLQETQYF.

The rearrangement links TRBV7-8 to TRBJ1-4, with 7 bases identical to TRBD1. Germline values: CDR1 SGHVS, CDR2 FQNEAQ. Trimming at V came to 3 bases and at J to 8 bases, leaving 3 bases not matched to a gene. The CDR3 sequence is 13 residues long. CDR3 DNA sequence: TGTGCCAGCAGCTTTCCAGGGGGGGAAAAACTGTTTTTT. It is translated as CASSFPGGEKLFF.

This chain joins TRBV28 and TRBJ1-5; D is perhaps TRBD1 (5 bases). The germline CDR1 and CDR2 sequences are MDHEN and SYDVKM. This CDR3 comprises 13 residues. V was pared by 7 bases and J by 5 bases, with 12 bases between. The CDR3 DNA reads TGTGCCAGCAAACCGGGACTAGATCAGCCCCAGCATTTT. The encoded protein is CASKPGLDQPQHF.

V gene TRBV29-1 combines with J gene TRBJ1-1; unclear D gene. The CDR3 is made up of 15 amino acids. Looked up from germline, CDR1 is SQVTM and CDR2 is ANQGSEA. V lost 3 bases and J lost 1, with 15 bases in between. The CDR3 protein is CSVEGLAQRNTEAFF. The CDR3 nucleotides are TGCAGCGTTGAGGGCCTAGCACAGCGGAACACTGAAGCTTTCTTT.

The chain combines TRBV29-1 with TRBJ2-5, with TRBD2 matching over 8 bases. The V segment lost 1 base and the J segment 4 bases; nucleotides outside the gene matches: 11. Germline CDR1 SQVTM, CDR2 ANQGSEA. This CDR3 is built from 16 residues. CDR3 in DNA: TGCAGCGTTGAAGGGTTTTCGGGGGGGATGCGAGAGACCCAGTACTTC. It translates to CSVEGFSGGMRETQYF. Filled out from reference TRBV29-1 and TRBJ2-5, the complete variable domain reads SAVISQKPSRDICQRGTSLTIQCQVDSQVTMMFWYRQQPGQSLTLIATANQGSEATYESGFVIDKFPISRPNLTFSTLTVSNMSPEDSSIYLCSVEGFSGGMRETQYFGPGTRLLVL.

The chain joins TRBV6-5 to TRBJ2-3; tentatively, D is TRBD2 (6 bases). Trimming stripped 4 bases from V and 14 bases from J, with 13 bases between. From germline, CDR1 is MNHEY and CDR2 SVGAGI. The CDR3 is made up of 11 amino acids. The CDR3 region has the DNA TGTGCCAGCAGTTCGGGACTTCGAATGTATTTT. Translating gives CASSSGLRMYF.

This rearrangement joins TRBV5-1 to TRBJ1-4, with a tentative D call TRBD1 (6 bases). CDR3 size: 15 residues. Germline assignment: CDR1 SGHRS and CDR2 YFSETQ. Trimming removed 3 bases from V and 4 bases from J, with 13 bases in between. CDR3 sequence reads: CASSSGQSFNEKLFF. CDR3 in DNA: TGCGCCAGCAGCTCCGGACAGAGCTTTAATGAAAAACTGTTTTTT.

V gene TRBV6-5 combines with J gene TRBJ2-7; 10 positions match TRBD1. The CDR3 has 13 amino acids. J gave up 7 bases and V 7 bases, and 7 bases lay outside the gene matches. CDR1 is MNHEY and CDR2 is SVGAGI in the germline V gene. The CDR3 region is CASTRQGAGEQYF. DNA of the CDR3: TGTGCCAGCACCCGACAGGGGGCGGGTGAGCAGTACTTC.

V and J are TRBV28 and TRBJ2-1, with 10 bases matching TRBD1. CDR1 is MDHEN, CDR2 SYDVKM, per germline. This CDR3 is 13 amino acids long. Trimming at V came to 9 bases and at J to 7 bases, leaving 6 bases not matched to a gene. The CDR3 region has the DNA TGTGCCAGTGGACAGGGGGGAAGGAATGAGCAGTTCTTC. This codes for CASGQGGRNEQFF. The complete variable domain, with remaining parts taken from reference TRBV28 and TRBJ2-1, reads DVKVTQSSRYLVKRTGEKVFLECVQDMDHENMFWYRQDPGLGLRLIYFSYDVKMKEKGDIPEGYSVSREKKERFSLILESASTNQTSMYLCASGQGGRNEQFFGPGTRLTVL.

V gene TRBV28 combines with J gene TRBJ1-2, with TRBD1 identical over 11 bases. This CDR3 spans 14 amino acids. Germline CDR1 and CDR2: MDHEN and SYDVKM. Trimming cost V 4 bases and J 4 bases; bases outside gene matches: 2. DNA of the CDR3: TGTGCCAGCAGTTCGGGACAGGGGGGCTATGGCTACACCTTC. This translates into CASSSGQGGYGYTF.

V usage is TRBV11-2 and J usage is TRBJ1-6; no clear D. Germline values: CDR1 SGHAT, CDR2 FQNNGV. Trimming stripped 1 base from V and 10 bases from J, with 11 bases between. This CDR3 is built from 14 residues. CDR3 residues: CASSLVGVVSPLHF. The CDR3 coding sequence is TGTGCCAGCAGCTTAGTTGGGGTGGTCTCACCCCTCCACTTT.

To note about this clone: Other nucleotide sequences in the sample specify the same CDR3. V usage is TRBV7-2 and J usage is TRBJ2-5, with a tentative D call TRBD1 (6 bases). The CDR3 is made up of 14 amino acids. The germline CDR1 and CDR2 sequences are SGHTA and FQGNSA. V lost 3 bases, J lost 4 bases, and 12 bases lay in between. The CDR3 coding sequence is TGTGCCAGCAGCTTGGGTGGGGGCCGAGAGACCCAGTACTTC. It yields the protein CASSLGGGRETQYF.

The chain is built from TRBV4-2 and TRBJ2-2; 15 bases are a match to TRBD2. V was clipped by 6 bases and J by 8 bases; unmatched bases: 10. The length of the CDR3 is 17 residues. The germline V gene encodes CDR1 LGHNA and CDR2 YNFKEQ. The CDR3 DNA is TGTGCCAGCAGTCCGGGGACTAGCGGGGGGAATACGGGGGAGCTGTTTTTT. Its translation: CASSPGTSGGNTGELFF.

This clone was detected once. The chain combines TRBV7-9 with TRBJ1-3; a weak D match, TRBD1 (6 bases). With 5 bases removed from V and 3 bases from J, the gap between germline ends came to 14 bases. CDR3 length: 15 residues. The germline V gene encodes CDR1 SEHNR and CDR2 FQNEAQ (reference sequence). The CDR3 bases are TGTGCCAGCAGCCCCTTCGGGGGGCTTGGAAACACCATATATTTT. This gives the protein CASSPFGGLGNTIYF.